The present T cell receptor beta chain was sequenced within a study of blood T cell repertoires in COVID-19. Study-level information: The United States, Italy and Spain supplied acute and convalescent COVID-19 samples. In each case, the material was cDNA or gDNA derived from T cells, B-cell-depleted T cells, or PBMCs.

Germline CDR1 is SGDLS and CDR2 is YYNGEE. Trimming left V 3 bases short and J 1 base short, with 4 bases between. This CDR3 is 13 amino acids long. As handled by the study authors: Reference gene primer amplification gave nucleated cell count estimates. Generated by immunoSEQ multiplex PCR, the TCRdb table keeps only in-frame clones and is missing some. For V, J and clone size, that table is used; D and trimming come from the DNA. The data contain 84,000 or so clones, roughly 92% of them singletons. This sequence was found in a woman between 55 and 75 years old with active COVID-19. Sample: peripheral blood. The chain is built from TRBV9 and TRBJ2-2; D is undetermined. The CDR3 loop reads CASSGQNTGELFF. The CDR3, as DNA: TGTGCCAGCAGCGGACAGAACACCGGGGAGCTGTTTTTT.